The 23 T cell receptor beta chains presented below share a single source sample, sequenced in a study of PD-1 blockade in classical Hodgkin lymphoma. Some clones are missing from TCRdb's copy, which holds only in-frame ones; the method was immunoSEQ multiplex PCR. Here the sample spans 13,000 or so clones, 75% to 90% being singletons. After autologous stem cell transplantation all patients relapsed, and prior brentuximab vedotin exposure differed between cohorts. The sample here was peripheral blood mononuclear cells (PBMCs), taken at baseline. The receptors were sampled from a human donor with classical Hodgkin lymphoma.

In this sample, this clone turned up once. J is TRBJ1-4 and V is TRBV5-1; D remains ambiguous. Per the germline V gene, CDR1 is SGHRS and CDR2 is YFSETQ. The CDR3 length is 16 residues. Trimming took 2 bases from V and 0 from J, leaving 11 bases between them. CDR3 sequence: CASSFGRRTTNEKLFF. The CDR3 DNA sequence: TGCGCCAGCAGCTTTGGCCGCAGGACAACTAATGAAAAACTGTTTTTT.

The rearrangement joins TRBV5-1 to TRBJ2-1; D possibly corresponds to TRBD1 (6 bases). Trimming took off 0 bases at V and 1 base at J, with 8 bases between the two ends. The length of the CDR3 is 15 residues. Germline CDR1 SGHRS, CDR2 YFSETQ. The CDR3 here is CASSLGGLSYNEQFF. The CDR3 DNA reads TGCGCCAGCAGCTTGGGGGGGCTTTCCTACAATGAGCAGTTCTTC.

This clone was seen only a few times. The chain employs TRBV19 and TRBJ1-3, with D possibly being TRBD1 (6 bases). This CDR3 region has 13 residues. Trimming removed 8 bases at V and 2 bases at J, with 10 bases between. Germline loops: CDR1 LNHDA, CDR2 SQIVND (reference sequence). The CDR3 spells CASGQMAGNTIYF. CDR3 nucleotide sequence: TGTGCCAGTGGACAGATGGCTGGAAACACCATATATTTT.

J is TRBJ2-4 and V is TRBV7-2; 10 bases are a match to TRBD2. The CDR3 is made up of 16 amino acids. Per germline, CDR1 SGHTA and CDR2 FQGNSA. J lost 5 bases, V lost 2 bases, and 6 bases had no gene match. As DNA, the CDR3 is TGTGCCAGCAGCTTAATAGCGGGAGGCCAGGAAAACATTCAGTACTTC. This translates into CASSLIAGGQENIQYF. Based on the CDR3 plus reference TRBV7-2 and TRBJ2-4, the full variable domain is GAGVSQSPSNKVTEKGKDVELRCDPISGHTALYWYRQSLGQGLEFLIYFQGNSAPDKSGLPSDRFSAERTGGSVSTLTIQRTQQEDSAVYLCASSLIAGGQENIQYFGAGTRLSVL.

The CDR3 bases are TGTGCCAGCAGCTCCCAGGGCTTTCAGGGCACTGAAGCTTTCTTT. Translation: CASSSQGFQGTEAFF. The chain couples TRBV7-9 to TRBJ1-1; TRBD1 is a possible D gene (5 bases). Germline loops: CDR1 SEHNR, CDR2 FQNEAQ (reference sequence). The ends were cut back, 4 bases at V and 4 bases at J, with 16 bases in the middle. The CDR3 contains 15 residues. The entire variable domain, with the rest obtained from reference TRBV7-9 and TRBJ1-1, is as follows: DTGVSQNPRHKITKRGQNVTFRCDPISEHNRLYWYRQTLGQGPEFLTYFQNEAQLEKSRLLSDRFSAERPKGSFSTLEIQRTEQGDSAMYLCASSSQGFQGTEAFFGQGTRLTVV.

This sequence joins TRBV28 and TRBJ1-5; D gene ambiguous. The V gene's germline CDR1 is MDHEN and CDR2 SYDVKM. CDR3 length: 15 residues. V gave up 3 bases and J gave up 0 bases, with 9 bases separating them. CDR3: CASSLAAYSNQPQHF. DNA of the CDR3: TGTGCCAGCAGTTTGGCAGCCTATAGCAATCAGCCCCAGCATTTT.

The chain links TRBV18 to TRBJ2-7; either TRBD1 or TRBD2 may fit D (6 bases each). This CDR3 contains 15 residues. Trimming removed 3 bases at V and 6 bases at J, with 18 bases between. Germline V lookup: CDR1 KGHSH, CDR2 LQKENI. CDR3 protein: CASSPAMDRAGEQYF. The CDR3 region has the DNA TGTGCCAGCTCACCTGCTATGGACAGAGCGGGCGAGCAGTACTTC.

The V gene is TRBV5-1, the J gene TRBJ1-4; the D gene is possibly TRBD1 (5 bases). The V end lost 4 bases, the J end lost 7 bases, and 14 bases lay between the germline ends. Germline V gene sequence: CDR1 SGHRS, CDR2 YFSETQ. CDR3 size: 14 residues. In nucleotides, the CDR3 is TGCGCCAGCAGCGGGGGGACTTGGGGTGAAAAACTGTTTTTT. Amino acids: CASSGGTWGEKLFF.

The rearrangement links TRBV27 to TRBJ2-5; 14 nucleotides match TRBD2. V was pared by 6 bases and J by 3 bases, with 6 bases of the junction left unmatched. Germline V CDR1 and CDR2: MNHEY, SMNVEV (reference sequence). The CDR3 has 16 amino acids. The CDR3 loop reads CASSSGLAGAKETQYF. The CDR3 region has the DNA TGTGCCAGCAGCTCGGGACTAGCGGGGGCCAAAGAGACCCAGTACTTC.

The rearrangement links TRBV19 to TRBJ2-7; TRBD2 aligns across 7 bases. CDR1 LNHDA and CDR2 SQIVND come from the germline V gene (reference sequence). There are 16 residues in the CDR3. V was clipped by 4 bases and J by 6 bases; unmatched bases: 15. The CDR3 DNA sequence: TGTGCCAGTAGTACGGCGGGACTATTCCAGAGTGGCGAGCAGTACTTC. Translation: CASSTAGLFQSGEQYF.

The chain combines TRBV7-2 with TRBJ2-7; perhaps D is TRBD1 or TRBD2 (6 bases each). The CDR3 is made up of 17 amino acids. V lost 1 base and J lost 7, with 23 bases in between. The germline gives CDR1 SGHTA, CDR2 FQGNSA. For the CDR3, the DNA is TGTGCCAGCAGCTTAGGAAGGGGGTCTGGGGGGTTGTTGGAGCAGTACTTC. This codes for CASSLGRGSGGLLEQYF. The full variable domain, its missing parts supplied by reference TRBV7-2 and TRBJ2-7, is GAGVSQSPSNKVTEKGKDVELRCDPISGHTALYWYRQSLGQGLEFLIYFQGNSAPDKSGLPSDRFSAERTGGSVSTLTIQRTQQEDSAVYLCASSLGRGSGGLLEQYFGPGTRLTVT.

V and J are TRBV9 and TRBJ1-1, with D hard to call. V gave up 0 bases and J gave up 1 base, with 7 bases separating them. There are 14 residues in the CDR3. The V gene's germline CDR1 is SGDLS and CDR2 YYNGEE. CDR3 region: CASSVVGSNTEAFF. CDR3 bases: TGTGCCAGCAGCGTAGTCGGGTCGAACACTGAAGCTTTCTTT.

V is TRBV19 and J is TRBJ2-3; maybe TRBD1 (5 bases). Between the trimmed V and J ends, which lost 5 bases and 6 bases, there was a span of 15 bases. In germline, CDR1 is LNHDA, CDR2 SQIVND (reference sequence). The CDR3 totals 14 residues. The CDR3 reads CASSRRAQLDTQYF. In DNA, the CDR3 is TGTGCCAGTAGTCGCAGGGCCCAGCTCGATACGCAGTATTTT.

The V gene is TRBV19, the J gene TRBJ1-5, with TRBD1 matching over 10 bases. Trimming at V came to 5 bases and at J to 5 bases, leaving 9 bases not matched to a gene. Per the germline V gene, CDR1 is LNHDA and CDR2 is SQIVND (reference sequence). There are 16 residues in the CDR3. The CDR3 DNA follows: TGTGCCAGTAGTTTTCTAGGACAGGGGGGAGATCAGCCCCAGCATTTT. Amino acids: CASSFLGQGGDQPQHF. Variable domain in full (rest from reference TRBV19 and TRBJ1-5): DGGITQSPKYLFRKEGQNVTLSCEQNLNHDAMYWYRQDPGQGLRLIYYSQIVNDFQKGDIAEGYSVSREKKESFPLTVTSAQKNPTAFYLCASSFLGQGGDQPQHFGDGTRLSIL.

This chain uses TRBV5-6 with TRBJ2-7; the D gene is possibly TRBD1 (6 bases). Germline CDR1 SGHDT, CDR2 YYEEEE. V lost 2 bases to trimming and J lost 6 bases, with 9 bases between them. This CDR3 contains 12 residues. The CDR3, as DNA: TGTGCCAGCAGCTTTACAGGGCGCGAGCAGTACTTC. Its translation: CASSFTGREQYF.

V and J are TRBV19 and TRBJ2-7, with 9 bases aligning to TRBD1. Per germline, CDR1 LNHDA and CDR2 SQIVND (reference sequence). This CDR3 has 15 residues. With 8 bases clipped from V and 5 bases from J, the junction kept 13 bases outside the gene matches. In DNA, the CDR3 is TGTGCCAGTTCCTTTAGACAGGGGGTCTCAAACGAGCAGTACTTC. Protein product: CASSFRQGVSNEQYF.

The CDR3 loop is CAIQGGQSNYGYTF. The DNA of the CDR3 is TGTGCAATACAAGGGGGACAATCTAACTATGGCTACACCTTC. The chain combines TRBV28 with TRBJ1-2; D perhaps matches TRBD1 (6 bases). This CDR3 is built from 14 residues. Germline CDR1 and CDR2: MDHEN and SYDVKM.

The chain carries TRBV25-1 and TRBJ2-7; TRBD1 matches 9 bases. With V trimmed by 2 bases and J by 6 bases, 8 bases remained unmatched. The germline gives CDR1 MGHDK, CDR2 SYGVNS. The CDR3 loop spans 15 amino acids. The CDR3 DNA is TGTGCCAGCAGTGAAGAGTGGACAGGGGCTGGCGAGCAGTACTTC. Residues: CASSEEWTGAGEQYF.

V usage is TRBV6-6 and J usage is TRBJ1-1; D is uncertain. Trimming pared 10 bases from V and 7 bases from J, leaving 19 bases between. The CDR3 loop spans 13 amino acids. Germline CDR1 is MNHNY and CDR2 is SVGAGI (reference sequence). CDR3 region: CATGPPLGLEAFF. As DNA, the CDR3 is TGTGCCACCGGCCCCCCTCTTGGTCTTGAAGCTTTCTTT.

This clone has only one observation. This chain joins TRBV30 and TRBJ1-5; 8 bases match TRBD1. CDR1 is GTSNPN and CDR2 is SVGIG in the germline V gene (reference sequence). This CDR3 spans 13 amino acids. The V and J ends lost 5 bases and 5 bases, in that order; junction bases with no gene match: 5. The CDR3: CAWSGQGDQPQHF. Written as DNA, the CDR3 is TGTGCCTGGTCTGGACAGGGCGATCAGCCCCAGCATTTT.

This clone was found a few times. This sequence joins TRBV7-9 and TRBJ2-3; D is unclear. Germline CDR1 SEHNR, CDR2 FQNEAQ (reference sequence). V dropped 2 bases and J dropped 4 bases, with 19 bases sitting between them. CDR3 length: 17 amino acids. The CDR3 loop reads CASSLLAGSSGADTQYF. CDR3 sequence (DNA): TGTGCCAGCAGCTTATTAGCTGGGTCTAGTGGAGCAGATACGCAGTATTTT.

The chain recombines TRBV14 with TRBJ2-2; 11 positions match TRBD1. The trim removed 0 bases at V and 5 bases at J, leaving 5 bases unmatched. The CDR3 extends over 17 amino acids. The germline CDR1 and CDR2 sequences are SGHDN and FVKESK. The CDR3 sequence is CASSQDHGQGATGELFF. The CDR3 DNA is TGTGCCAGCAGCCAAGATCATGGACAGGGGGCAACCGGGGAGCTGTTTTTT.

The V and J genes are TRBV19 and TRBJ1-1; no firm D call. Germline CDR1 and CDR2: LNHDA and SQIVND (reference sequence). This CDR3 is 16 amino acids long. V was shortened by 4 bases and J by 4 bases, with 19 bases between the two germline ends. The CDR3 region has the DNA TGTGCCAGTAGTACCTCCCCTTTACAAGTTCCCACTGAAGCTTTCTTT. It encodes CASSTSPLQVPTEAFF.